Each of the 22 T cell receptor beta chains below was sequenced from the same sample in a study of cytomegalovirus exposure and HLA in healthy donors. Use of 60 Vbeta and 13 Jbeta primers characterized the PCR. Libraries were prepared by immunoSEQ multiplex PCR; TCRdb keeps only in-frame clonotypes and omits some of them. This sample has 94,000 or so clones, with around 71% found just once. Sequenced input: PBMCs. These TCRs come from a man aged 55 to 70 in good health and CMV-seronegative.

This clone was found once. The V gene is TRBV4-1, the J gene TRBJ2-3, with TRBD2 matching 8 bases. CDR1 is MGHRA, CDR2 YSYEKL, per germline. J lost 2 bases, V lost 0 bases, and 7 bases had no gene match. CDR3 length: 17 residues. The DNA of the CDR3 is TGCGCCAGCAGCCAAGATGCGGGGGGAACGTTCACAGATACGCAGTATTTT. Its translation: CASSQDAGGTFTDTQYF.

This clone was seen just once. This chain connects TRBV4-3 to TRBJ2-7; D perhaps matches TRBD1 (6 bases). CDR3 length equals 16 residues. Trimming took off 3 bases at V and 2 bases at J, with 17 bases between the two ends. Germline CDR1 is LGHNA and CDR2 is YSLEER. CDR3 nucleotides: TGCGCCAGCAGCCAGGGAAAAACAGGGTCCACCTACGAGCAGTACTTC. Protein sequence: CASSQGKTGSTYEQYF.

V usage is TRBV6-6 and J usage is TRBJ2-7; D may be TRBD1 (6 bases). Germline V gene sequence: CDR1 MNHNY, CDR2 SVGAGI (reference sequence). V was shortened by 4 bases and J by 1 base, with 11 bases between the two germline ends. The CDR3 loop spans 14 amino acids. CDR3 bases: TGTGCCAGCAGTTCTTCAGGGGTATCCTACGAGCAGTACTTC. It codes for CASSSSGVSYEQYF.

The count of this clone is one. The chain carries TRBV6-1 and TRBJ2-1; 11 bases match TRBD2. Germline-derived CDR1 and CDR2 are MNHNS and SASEGT. This CDR3 contains 16 residues. V lost 4 bases and J lost 10; bases outside the gene matches: 12. The CDR3 is CASSAFFTSGSGEQFF. The CDR3 DNA reads TGTGCCAGCAGTGCCTTCTTTACTAGCGGGAGTGGGGAGCAGTTCTTC.

The rearrangement joins TRBV10-2 to TRBJ2-7; no firm D call. V was clipped by 4 bases and J by 3 bases, with 10 bases between them. The CDR3 extends over 13 amino acids. Germline V gene lookup returns CDR1 WSHSY and CDR2 SAAADI. The CDR3 is CASSVRNFYEQYF. CDR3 bases: TGCGCCAGCAGTGTGAGAAACTTCTACGAGCAGTACTTC.

A single count supports this clone. The chain is built from TRBV7-2 and TRBJ2-1; 12 nucleotides agree with TRBD2. The CDR3 runs to 15 residues. J was trimmed by 9 bases and V by 6 bases; bases with no gene match: 9. Germline assignment: CDR1 SGHTA and CDR2 FQGNSA. CDR3 sequence: CASSSSSGRAGEQFF. Written as DNA, the CDR3 is TGTGCCAGCAGTTCCTCTAGCGGGAGGGCAGGTGAGCAGTTCTTC.

On this clone: One junction end does not reproduce the germline sequence, and a read error may be involved. The chain employs TRBV13 and TRBJ2-7; 7 bases align to TRBD1. The CDR3 totals 14 residues. CDR1 PRHDT and CDR2 FYEKMQ come from the germline V gene (reference sequence). The chain's CDR3 is CASRLTGSSYEQYF. The CDR3 DNA sequence: TGTGCCAGCCGCTTGACAGGGTCCTCCTACGAGCAGTACTTC.

The table lists this clone with a few counts. The CDR3 DNA follows: TGTGCCAGCAGCTTACGCCGACTAGCGGGAGAGGGGGATGAGCAGTTCTTC. Its protein is CASSLRRLAGEGDEQFF. The chain combines TRBV7-8 with TRBJ2-1; 12 positions match TRBD2. After removal of 2 bases from V and 8 bases from J, the junction contained 10 bases not matched to a gene. The CDR3 runs to 17 residues. In germline, CDR1 is SGHVS, CDR2 FQNEAQ.

The gene calls are TRBV5-1 and TRBJ2-5; 13 bases map to TRBD2. Germline V gives CDR1 SGHRS, CDR2 YFSETQ. Losses at the gene ends were 4 bases for V and 5 bases for J; bases not matched to a gene: 8. The CDR3 is 16 residues long. The CDR3 reads CASSHGLAGVRETQYF. DNA of the CDR3: TGCGCCAGCAGCCACGGACTAGCGGGAGTCAGGGAGACCCAGTACTTC.

The CDR3 reads CASSFRDGEQYF. Here the CDR3 DNA reads TGTGCCAGCAGCTTCAGGGATGGCGAGCAGTACTTC. This chain joins TRBV7-9 and TRBJ2-7; tentative D call: TRBD1 (5 bases). The V and J ends lost 3 bases and 6 bases respectively, with 9 bases between them. The CDR3 covers 12 residues. Germline CDR1 reads SEHNR; CDR2 reads FQNEAQ (reference sequence).

The V call is TRBV5-1, the J call TRBJ2-5; 12 nucleotides align to TRBD2. The CDR3 extends over 16 amino acids. Trimming cost V 2 bases and J 4 bases; bases outside gene matches: 6. Germline CDR1 SGHRS, CDR2 YFSETQ. The CDR3 reads CASSFSLAGGLETQYF. As DNA, the CDR3 is TGCGCCAGCAGCTTTTCCCTAGCGGGGGGGCTAGAGACCCAGTACTTC.

The chain carries TRBV6-1 and TRBJ2-7; D possibly corresponds to TRBD2 (5 bases). Trimming stripped 5 bases from V and 2 bases from J, with 10 bases between. This CDR3 is built from 13 residues. Per germline, CDR1 MNHNS and CDR2 SASEGT. The chain's CDR3 is CASSLDGTYEQYF. The CDR3 bases are TGTGCCAGCAGTCTTGACGGGACCTACGAGCAGTACTTC.

The J gene is TRBJ1-1, the V gene TRBV7-9; 7 bases map to TRBD1. V was pared by 3 bases and J by 2 bases, with 6 bases of the junction left unmatched. Germline values: CDR1 SEHNR, CDR2 FQNEAQ (reference sequence). The CDR3 is 15 residues long. In DNA form, the CDR3 reads TGTGCCAGCAGCTTTCGGACAGGCCAAAACACTGAAGCTTTCTTT. It translates to CASSFRTGQNTEAFF.

The chain carries TRBV4-1 and TRBJ1-4, with 7 bases lining up with TRBD1. This CDR3 is built from 16 residues. Germline V gene data show CDR1 as MGHRA and CDR2 as YSYEKL. J gave up 0 bases and V 2 bases, and 3 bases lay outside the gene matches. This CDR3 reads CASSQMGTATNEKLFF. The CDR3 nucleotides are TGCGCCAGCAGCCAAATGGGGACAGCAACTAATGAAAAACTGTTTTTT.

The gene calls are TRBV18 and TRBJ2-7, with TRBD2 matching 14 bases. The CDR3 runs to 16 residues. Unmatched junction bases numbered 1, after V lost 0 bases and J lost 3 bases. Germline loops: CDR1 KGHSH, CDR2 LQKENI. In DNA form, the CDR3 reads TGTGCCAGCTCACCACCGGGGACTAGCGGGAGCTACGAGCAGTACTTC. This codes for CASSPPGTSGSYEQYF. Together with reference TRBV18 and TRBJ2-7, the CDR3 gives the full variable domain: NAGVMQNPRHLVRRRGQEARLRCSPMKGHSHVYWYRQLPEEGLKFMVYLQKENIIDESGMPKERFSAEFPKEGPSILRIQQVVRGDSAAYFCASSPPGTSGSYEQYFGPGTRLTVT.

The V and J genes are TRBV27 and TRBJ2-7; D not certain. Germline V gives CDR1 MNHEY, CDR2 SMNVEV (reference sequence). The V end lost 0 bases, the J end lost 5 bases, and 8 bases lay between the germline ends. The CDR3 loop spans 13 amino acids. CDR3 amino acids: CASSLSRRNEQYF. In DNA form, the CDR3 reads TGTGCCAGCAGTTTATCGCGGCGGAACGAGCAGTACTTC.

The sample holds a few counts of this clone. The chain couples TRBV19 to TRBJ2-5, with TRBD2 matching over 10 bases. There are 18 residues in the CDR3. Per germline, CDR1 LNHDA and CDR2 SQIVND (reference sequence). The trim removed 6 bases at V and 4 bases at J, leaving 17 bases unmatched. The CDR3 nucleotides are TGTGCCAGTAGCCTTGCCCCTAGCGGGAGATCAGTCTTAGAGACCCAGTACTTC. Its translation: CASSLAPSGRSVLETQYF.

The chain carries TRBV28 and TRBJ2-7; D may be TRBD2 (6 bases). The CDR3 is 14 amino acids. Trimming left V 6 bases short and J 2 bases short, with 14 bases between. CDR1 and CDR2 from the germline V gene are MDHEN and SYDVKM. The chain's CDR3 is CASSRGGITYEQYF. Here the CDR3 DNA reads TGTGCCAGCAGCCGAGGCGGGATAACCTACGAGCAGTACTTC.

The rearrangement uses TRBV5-1 and TRBJ2-7; tentative D call: TRBD2 (7 bases). V was clipped by 0 bases and J by 7 bases, with 20 bases between them. CDR3 length: 16 amino acids. Looked up from germline, CDR1 is SGHRS and CDR2 is YFSETQ. The CDR3 spells CASSLAGASGPGEQYF. DNA of the CDR3: TGCGCCAGCAGCTTGGCAGGGGCTAGCGGACCCGGGGAGCAGTACTTC.

The V call is TRBV21-1, the J call TRBJ1-4; the D call in the table, TRBD1, was not verified against the DNA. TRBV21-1 is a documented pseudogene. CDR3 length equals 15 residues. In nucleotides, the CDR3 is TGTGCCAGCAAGGAAGATGACAGGGGGCCTGAAAAACTGTTTTTT. It specifies CASKEDDRGPEKLFF.

The chain employs TRBV19 and TRBJ1-4; D possibly corresponds to TRBD1 (5 bases). The length of the CDR3 is 14 residues. The germline V gene encodes CDR1 LNHDA and CDR2 SQIVND (reference sequence). V gave up 5 bases and J gave up 2 bases, with 9 bases separating them. The CDR3 region has the DNA TGTGCCAGTAGTCCGACAGCTACTAATGAAAAACTGTTTTTT. Encoded protein: CASSPTATNEKLFF.

This clone was counted only a few times. The germline gene is not matched at one end of the junction; a read error may be the cause. The chain links TRBV7-9 to TRBJ1-3; D is unclear. This CDR3 has 12 amino acids. Germline CDR1 is SEHNR and CDR2 is FQNEAQ (reference sequence). The CDR3 nucleotides are TGTTCCAGCAGCGCAGTTGGAAACACCATATATTTT. Protein product: CSSSAVGNTIYF.